The 32 T cell receptor beta chains presented below share a single source sample, sequenced in a study of identifying expanded T cells in peripheral blood. Sequencing was performed with immunoSEQ multiplex PCR; in TCRdb, only in-frame clones are kept and a portion is missing. The sample lists around 90,000 clones, 70% to 90% occurring once. The sequencing input was blood. Receptors originate from a person aged 18 to 69 in good health.

The V gene is TRBV19, the J gene TRBJ1-1, with D uncertain. This CDR3 spans 13 amino acids. The V and J ends lost 1 base and 0 bases respectively, with 3 bases between them. Germline V CDR1 and CDR2: LNHDA, SQIVND (reference sequence). CDR3 bases: TGTGCCAGTAGTATAGGGATGAACACTGAAGCTTTCTTT. Encoded protein: CASSIGMNTEAFF.

The V gene is TRBV4-1, the J gene TRBJ1-4; no firm D call. This CDR3 region has 13 residues. Looked up from germline, CDR1 is MGHRA and CDR2 is YSYEKL. V lost 4 bases to trimming and J lost 7 bases, with 10 bases between them. The CDR3 nucleotides are TGCGCCAGCAGCCTATTAAGGAGTGAAAAACTGTTTTTT. It encodes CASSLLRSEKLFF.

The rearrangement uses TRBV21-1 and TRBJ2-7; the table's D call TRBD2 went unverified against the DNA. TRBV21-1 is marked as a pseudogene. The CDR3 extends over 17 amino acids. The DNA of the CDR3 is TGTGCCAGCAGCCACGGGAGTAGCGGGGCCATCTCCTACGAGCAGTACTTC. Translating gives CASSHGSSGAISYEQYF.

This chain connects TRBV2 to TRBJ2-3; 9 bases agree with TRBD2. Per germline, CDR1 SNHLY and CDR2 FYNNEI. Trimming cost V 6 bases and J 2 bases; bases outside gene matches: 6. CDR3 length: 15 amino acids. The CDR3 spells CASSPTSGSTDTQYF. The CDR3 nucleotides are TGTGCCAGCAGCCCGACTAGCGGTTCCACAGATACGCAGTATTTT.

The chain links TRBV6-5 to TRBJ2-3, with D tentatively TRBD2 (5 bases). This CDR3 contains 15 residues. Germline CDR1 is MNHEY and CDR2 is SVGAGI. Trimming pared 5 bases from V and 2 bases from J, leaving 14 bases between. The CDR3 nucleotides read TGTGCCAGCAGTGGAATTGACGGACTCACAGATACGCAGTATTTT. Protein product: CASSGIDGLTDTQYF.

The J gene is TRBJ2-7, the V gene TRBV27; 11 bases map to TRBD1. J was trimmed by 4 bases and V by 5 bases; bases with no gene match: 7. The length of the CDR3 is 15 residues. CDR1 and CDR2 from the germline V gene are MNHEY and SMNVEV (reference sequence). The CDR3 nucleotides read TGTGCCAGCAGTCCGGGACAGGGGGGCAAATACGAGCAGTACTTC. Translated, it gives CASSPGQGGKYEQYF.

The rearrangement uses TRBV4-3 and TRBJ2-1; 8 nucleotides match TRBD2. In germline, CDR1 is LGHNA, CDR2 YSLEER. V shed 2 bases, J shed 6 bases, and the junction held 9 bases outside the gene matches. The CDR3 is 16 amino acids. The CDR3: CASSQIGLAERNEQFF. The CDR3 nucleotides are TGCGCCAGCAGCCAAATCGGACTAGCCGAACGCAATGAGCAGTTCTTC.

This clone was seen only once. The V gene is TRBV7-9, the J gene TRBJ2-7; D is possibly TRBD1 (5 bases). V was clipped by 5 bases and J by 5 bases, with 7 bases between them. The CDR3 totals 11 residues. Germline-derived CDR1 and CDR2 are SEHNR and FQNEAQ (reference sequence). In nucleotides, the CDR3 is TGTGCCAGCAGCCCCAGGGACGAGCAGTACTTC. Encoded protein: CASSPRDEQYF.

The chain links TRBV6-5 to TRBJ1-2; no firm D call. This CDR3 is 16 amino acids long. The germline V and J ends were trimmed by 2 bases and 5 bases, with 18 bases remaining between them. The germline gives CDR1 MNHEY, CDR2 SVGAGI. CDR3 sequence: CASSYLGREAVYGYTF. The CDR3 DNA follows: TGTGCCAGCAGTTACCTAGGACGAGAAGCTGTGTATGGCTACACCTTC.

This chain links TRBV15 with TRBJ1-2, with D uncertain. CDR1 LNHNV and CDR2 YYDKDF come from the germline V gene (reference sequence). Deletions cut 4 bases from V and 1 base from J, with 7 bases between. The CDR3 has 13 amino acids. The CDR3 sequence is CATSTVDNYGYTF. The CDR3, as DNA: TGTGCCACCAGCACCGTCGATAACTATGGCTACACCTTC.

This rearrangement joins TRBV2 to TRBJ2-2; D ambiguous. The CDR3 sequence is 13 residues long. V dropped 7 bases and J dropped 2 bases, with 8 bases sitting between them. Germline V gives CDR1 SNHLY, CDR2 FYNNEI. This CDR3 is CASTLQNTGELFF. The CDR3 DNA reads as TGTGCCAGCACTCTACAAAACACCGGGGAGCTGTTTTTT. Full variable domain (remainder filled in from reference TRBV2 and TRBJ2-2): EPEVTQTPSHQVTQMGQEVILRCVPISNHLYFYWYRQILGQKVEFLVSFYNNEISEKSEIFDDQFSVERPDGSNFTLKIRSTKLEDSAMYFCASTLQNTGELFFGEGSRLTVL.

This clone occurred a few times. The chain couples TRBV7-6 to TRBJ1-6; 10 nucleotides agree with TRBD1. CDR3 length: 16 amino acids. In germline, CDR1 is SGHVS, CDR2 FNYEAQ. The junction had 12 bases not matched to a gene; V was cut back by 2 bases and J by 14 bases. CDR3: CASSLSAGTGERTLHF. In DNA form, the CDR3 reads TGTGCCAGCAGCTTAAGCGCCGGGACAGGGGAGAGGACCCTCCACTTT.

This clone occurred a few times. The chain couples TRBV2 to TRBJ1-2; D not resolved. The V end lost 2 bases, the J end lost 0 bases, and 7 bases lay between the germline ends. The CDR3 has 14 amino acids. Germline lookup yields CDR1 SNHLY and CDR2 FYNNEI. The CDR3 DNA is TGTGCCAGCAGTGAACAGCTGGCTAACTATGGCTACACCTTC. Translated, it gives CASSEQLANYGYTF.

The count of this clone is one. The genes are TRBV5-4 and TRBJ2-7; TRBD2 aligns across 7 bases. The ends lost 1 base at V and 2 bases at J; junction bases unmatched: 6. Germline CDR1 is SGHNT and CDR2 is YYREEE (reference sequence). The CDR3 is made up of 15 amino acids. CDR3 in DNA: TGTGCCAGCAGCTTGCGCCTAGCGGAGGCCTACGAGCAGTACTTC. Its translation is CASSLRLAEAYEQYF.

This chain joins TRBV5-1 and TRBJ2-5, with no clear D. Trimming took off 5 bases at V and 3 bases at J, with 5 bases between the two ends. Germline lookup yields CDR1 SGHRS and CDR2 YFSETQ. CDR3 length equals 11 residues. In DNA, the CDR3 is TGCGCCAGCAGGCAGGAAGAGACCCAGTACTTC. This codes for CASRQEETQYF.

The V call is TRBV30, the J call TRBJ2-2, with D uncertain. Germline V lookup: CDR1 GTSNPN, CDR2 SVGIG (reference sequence). The CDR3 has 13 amino acids. Trimming removed 1 base from V and 2 bases from J, with 5 bases in between. The CDR3 reads CAWSAQNTGELFF. The CDR3 region has the DNA TGTGCCTGGAGTGCCCAAAACACCGGGGAGCTGTTTTTT.

The count of this clone is one. V gene TRBV5-4 combines with J gene TRBJ1-4, with unresolved D. The CDR3 is 12 residues long. Germline V gene data show CDR1 as SGHNT and CDR2 as YYREEE (reference sequence). V lost 4 bases, J lost 5 bases, and 6 bases lay in between. CDR3 sequence: CASSRDNEKLFF. CDR3 nucleotides: TGTGCCAGCAGCCGAGACAATGAAAAACTGTTTTTT.

This chain links TRBV5-6 with TRBJ2-5; possibly TRBD2 for D (5 bases). Germline V gene sequence: CDR1 SGHDT, CDR2 YYEEEE. Trimming removed 0 bases at V and 5 bases at J, with 11 bases between. CDR3 length: 14 residues. The CDR3 DNA follows: TGTGCCAGCAGCTTGGACGGGGAAGAGGAGACCCAGTACTTC. Translation: CASSLDGEEETQYF.

The V and J genes are TRBV5-1 and TRBJ2-7, with 9 nucleotides matching TRBD1. Germline trimming cut 4 bases from V and 0 bases from J; bases unmatched to any gene: 8. CDR3 length equals 16 residues. The germline V gene encodes CDR1 SGHRS and CDR2 YFSETQ. Written as DNA, the CDR3 is TGCGCCAGCAGCCCAACAGGGGGCGCGGGCTCCTACGAGCAGTACTTC. Its protein is CASSPTGGAGSYEQYF. Filled out from reference TRBV5-1 and TRBJ2-7, the complete variable domain reads KAGVTQTPRYLIKTRGQQVTLSCSPISGHRSVSWYQQTPGQGLQFLFEYFSETQRNKGNFPGRFSGRQFSNSRSEMNVSTLELGDSALYLCASSPTGGAGSYEQYFGPGTRLTVT.

V usage is TRBV14 and J usage is TRBJ2-3; TRBD2 agrees at 10 bases. The trim removed 4 bases at V and 3 bases at J, leaving 7 bases unmatched. The CDR3 runs to 16 residues. The germline V gene has CDR1 SGHDN and CDR2 FVKESK. The CDR3 DNA is TGTGCCAGCAGCCCTCTAGCGGGAGCAGTAACAGATACGCAGTATTTT. Its protein product is CASSPLAGAVTDTQYF.

This chain joins TRBV27 and TRBJ2-7; unclear D gene. The CDR3 is made up of 12 amino acids. Germline loops: CDR1 MNHEY, CDR2 SMNVEV (reference sequence). V was pared by 5 bases and J by 2 bases, with 7 bases between. CDR3 coding DNA: TGTGCCAGCAGTGACATGACCTACGAGCAGTACTTC. Protein product: CASSDMTYEQYF.

V usage is TRBV28 and J usage is TRBJ2-1, with D possibly being TRBD2 (5 bases). Germline V gene lookup returns CDR1 MDHEN and CDR2 SYDVKM. The CDR3 spans 11 residues. Trimming left V 9 bases short and J 5 bases short, with 8 bases between. The CDR3 sequence: CASGRNNEQFF. The CDR3 DNA reads as TGTGCCAGTGGGAGAAACAATGAGCAGTTCTTC.

The chain recombines TRBV21-1 with TRBJ2-3; the D call TRBD1 from the table was never checked on the DNA. TRBV21-1 represents a pseudogene. The CDR3 is made up of 14 amino acids. CDR3 bases: TGTGCCAGCAGCGGACAGGGGTACACAGATACGCAGTATTTT. Translation gives CASSGQGYTDTQYF.

This clone was detected a few times. This sequence joins TRBV6-4 and TRBJ2-1, with TRBD1 as a possible D gene (6 bases). CDR1 and CDR2 (germline): MRHNA, SNTAGT. This CDR3 comprises 14 residues. Trimming shortened V by 4 bases and J by 7 bases, and 14 bases separated the two germline ends. The CDR3 DNA follows: TGTGCCAGCAGTGGGTCCCCACAGGGAAATGAGCAGTTCTTC. Translated, it gives CASSGSPQGNEQFF.

This clone was seen only once. The chain couples TRBV7-2 to TRBJ1-5, with unresolved D. V was clipped by 3 bases and J by 7 bases, with 13 bases between them. The V gene's germline CDR1 is SGHTA and CDR2 FQGNSA. The CDR3 covers 14 residues. The chain's CDR3 is CASSFGPNPQPQHF. The CDR3 coding sequence is TGTGCCAGCAGCTTCGGGCCCAACCCACAGCCCCAGCATTTT.

This chain links TRBV5-6 with TRBJ2-7; TRBD1 or TRBD2 may be the D gene (5 bases each). The CDR3 runs to 14 residues. V was shortened by 3 bases and J by 0 bases, with 10 bases between the two germline ends. Germline values: CDR1 SGHDT, CDR2 YYEEEE. Here the CDR3 reads CASSSGPHSYEQYF. In DNA form, the CDR3 reads TGTGCCAGCAGCTCGGGGCCACACTCCTACGAGCAGTACTTC.

This chain links TRBV5-1 with TRBJ2-2, with 16 bases matching TRBD2. The CDR3 covers 16 residues. After removal of 4 bases from V and 9 bases from J, the junction contained 6 bases not matched to a gene. Germline CDR1 reads SGHRS; CDR2 reads YFSETQ. The CDR3 nucleotides are TGCGCCAGCAGCCAAGGGACTAGCGGGGGGGCCCGGGAGCTGTTTTTT. Translation: CASSQGTSGGARELFF.

This chain uses TRBV5-3 with TRBJ2-5; D is possibly TRBD1 (5 bases). TRBV5-3 is sorted into the ORF group, with uncertain function. This CDR3 region has 13 residues. The V gene lost 0 bases and the J gene lost 9 bases, with 12 bases spanning the gap. The CDR3 DNA reads TGTGCCAGAAGCTTGGCCGGCAGGGTGGCCCAGTACTTC. It yields the protein CARSLAGRVAQYF.

This CDR3 is CASSQSARGSYEQYF. The DNA for the CDR3 is TGTGCCAGCAGCCAATCCGCTAGGGGCTCCTACGAGCAGTACTTC. The chain combines TRBV4-2 with TRBJ2-7; the D gene is possibly TRBD1 (5 bases). This CDR3 contains 15 residues. Germline CDR1 LGHNA, CDR2 YNFKEQ. V gave up 2 bases and J gave up 0 bases, with 11 bases separating them.

This sequence joins TRBV28 and TRBJ2-1; 8 nucleotides align to TRBD1. With V trimmed by 4 bases and J by 7 bases, 12 bases remained unmatched. CDR3 length: 16 amino acids. Germline values: CDR1 MDHEN, CDR2 SYDVKM. CDR3 nucleotides: TGTGCCAGCAGTTCGCCTGATCAGGGGGCGTTTAATGAGCAGTTCTTC. It encodes CASSSPDQGAFNEQFF. Based on the CDR3 plus reference TRBV28 and TRBJ2-1, the full variable domain is DVKVTQSSRYLVKRTGEKVFLECVQDMDHENMFWYRQDPGLGLRLIYFSYDVKMKEKGDIPEGYSVSREKKERFSLILESASTNQTSMYLCASSSPDQGAFNEQFFGPGTRLTVL.

This clone was counted between two and nine times. The rearrangement uses TRBV2 and TRBJ1-1; no clear D. Germline CDR1 and CDR2: SNHLY and FYNNEI. This CDR3 region has 14 residues. V was shortened by 4 bases and J by 3 bases, with 12 bases between the two germline ends. The CDR3 sequence: CASSVQGRDTEAFF. The CDR3 DNA is TGTGCCAGCAGTGTTCAAGGGCGCGACACTGAAGCTTTCTTT.

The chain links TRBV6-6 to TRBJ2-1; the D is unclear. From germline, CDR1 is MNHNY and CDR2 SVGAGI (reference sequence). The CDR3 runs 14 residues. With 5 bases removed from V and 3 bases from J, the gap between germline ends came to 11 bases. CDR3 bases: TGTGCCAGCAGTCCAACTTGGGGCTACAATGAGCAGTTCTTC. It yields the protein CASSPTWGYNEQFF.